This is a list of T cell receptor beta chains from one sample in a study of CD8+ T cells in alopecia areata. Data came from immunoSEQ multiplex PCR; TCRdb stores just in-frame clones and leaves some out. The data contain under 300,000 clones, 60% of them singletons. Sequences were derived from CD4+ T cells sorted from blood, sampled at week 52, from a patient treated with tofacitinib. The receptors derive from a human donor with alopecia areata. The CDR3 runs from the conserved cysteine through the conserved F or W. D genes are given only for firm matches. Size is omitted from some rows. Given values are once, few, many or a class for expanded clones.

D | J | size | V | DNA | CDR3
- | TRBJ2-6 | - | TRBV30 | TGTGCCTGGAGTGTCCTCAACGTCCTGACTTTC | CAWSVLNVLTF
TRBD2 | TRBJ2-7 | few | TRBV6-6 | TGTGCCAGCACCACCCCCGTGCTAGCGGCAGGAGGGGAGCAGTACTTC | CASTTPVLAAGGEQYF
- | TRBJ1-2 | - | TRBV5-5 | TGTGCCAGCAGCTTAGGACTCTTAGACAGCTATGGCTACACCTTC | CASSLGLLDSYGYTF
- | TRBJ2-3 | few | TRBV6-6 | TGTGCCAGCAGTTACCTACTCGGGAGCACAGATACGCAGTATTTT | CASSYLLGSTDTQYF
TRBD2 | TRBJ2-3 | - | TRBV10-3 | TGTGCCATCAGTGAGTCGAAAGGTAGCGGGGGGCAAGATACGCAGTATTTT | CAISESKGSGGQDTQYF
- | TRBJ1-1 | - | TRBV13 | TGTGCCAGCAGCTTCGTGACAGGTTGGACTGAAGCTTTCTTT | CASSFVTGWTEAFF
- | TRBJ1-5 | few | TRBV7-9 | TGTGCCAGCAGCGACGACAGGTTCAATCAGCCCCAGCATTTT | CASSDDRFNQPQHF
- | TRBJ1-1 | once | TRBV11-1 | TGTGCCAGCAGCTTAGCTTCGGCGGAGAACACTGAAGCTTTCTTT | CASSLASAENTEAFF
- | TRBJ1-1 | - | TRBV6-5 | TGTGCCAGCAGTTACGGACCAGCCTCAGCCACTGAAGCTTTCTTT | CASSYGPASATEAFF
- | TRBJ1-2 | - | TRBV30 | TGTGCCTGGAGTGTACAAGGGCTGGAAAACTATGGCTACACCTTC | CAWSVQGLENYGYTF
- | TRBJ1-4 | - | TRBV30 | TGTGCCTGGAGTCCGCTCCATAATGAAAAACTGTTTTTT | CAWSPLHNEKLFF
- | TRBJ2-1 | - | TRBV5-6 | TGTGCCAGCGGACCAACGGGCGGGGCCCCAGACAATGAGCAGTTCTTC | CASGPTGGAPDNEQFF
TRBD1 | TRBJ1-6 | - | TRBV6-5 | TGTGCCAGCAGTCGACAGGGTAGTAGTAATTCACCCCTCCACTTT | CASSRQGSSNSPLHF
TRBD1 | TRBJ1-2 | - | TRBV4-3 | TGCGCCAGCAGCCGGGACAGGAGCCTCTATGGCTACACCTTC | CASSRDRSLYGYTF
- | TRBJ2-7 | - | TRBV30 | TGTGCCTGGAGTTATAGGGCAACCGAGCAGTACTTC | CAWSYRATEQYF
- | TRBJ1-6 | - | TRBV30 | TGTGCCTGGAGTTCGACATATAATTCACCCCTCCACTTT | CAWSSTYNSPLHF
- | TRBJ1-1 | few | TRBV29-1 | TGCAGCGTGAAAGGCACTGAAGCTTTCTTT | CSVKGTEAFF
- | TRBJ1-2 | few | TRBV29-1 | TGCAGCGTCCGACCTCTCGTGAACTATGGCTACACCTTC | CSVRPLVNYGYTF
- | TRBJ1-1 | - | TRBV7-2 | TGTGCCAGCAGCTTAGCAGGGATTGACCCTGAAGCTTTCTTT | CASSLAGIDPEAFF
- | TRBJ1-4 | - | TRBV14 | TGTGCCAGCAGCCGAGGACGTAGGTTAAATGAAAAACTGTTTTTT | CASSRGRRLNEKLFF
- | TRBJ2-5 | - | TRBV9 | TGTGCCAGCAGCGTTAGGGGGACGGAAGAGACCCAGTACTTC | CASSVRGTEETQYF
- | TRBJ2-7 | - | TRBV19 | TGTGCCAGTAGTACGACAGCCACCTACGAGCAGTACTTC | CASSTTATYEQYF
- | TRBJ1-5 | - | TRBV4-2 | TGTGCCAGCAGCCAAGTGGCCGTTGGGAATCAGCCCCAGCATTTT | CASSQVAVGNQPQHF
- | TRBJ2-7 | - | TRBV5-6 | TGTGCCAGCAGCTTGGAACGGTGGGGCTCCTACGAGCAGTACTTC | CASSLERWGSYEQYF
- | TRBJ1-2 | - | TRBV4-1 | TGCGCCAGCAGCCAAGCCCGGGACTCCAAGCTAGACTATGGCTACACCTTC | CASSQARDSKLDYGYTF
- | TRBJ2-3 | - | TRBV4-1 | TGCGCCAGCAGCTCTTTAGCCCTTCGGGAAGATAGGACAGATACGCAGTATTTT | CASSSLALREDRTDTQYF
- | TRBJ2-2 | few | TRBV6-6 | TGTGCCACCAAAACTCAGGATGCCGGGGAGCTGTTTTTT | CATKTQDAGELFF
TRBD1 | TRBJ2-1 | - | TRBV29-1 | TGCAGCGCCCCCGGAGGACAGGGTGTCTACAATGAGCAGTTCTTC | CSAPGGQGVYNEQFF
- | TRBJ2-5 | few | TRBV7-2 | TGTGCCAGCCGGCCGGGACACTTTAGTGAGACCCAGTACTTC | CASRPGHFSETQYF
TRBD1 | TRBJ2-7 | few | TRBV5-1 | TGCGCCAGCAGCAGGACAGGTGAAGAGCAGTACTTC | CASSRTGEEQYF
- | TRBJ2-7 | - | TRBV13 | TGTGCCAGCAGCTTAAGACGGGGGGCCCACGAGCAGTACTTC | CASSLRRGAHEQYF
- | TRBJ1-2 | - | TRBV7-9 | TGTGCCAGCAGCTTACAAGGGAAGCTTAACTATGGCTACACCTTC | CASSLQGKLNYGYTF
- | TRBJ2-6 | - | TRBV29-1 | TGCAGCGTTTTCACGGGGTCTGGGGCCAACGTCCTGACTTTC | CSVFTGSGANVLTF
TRBD2 | TRBJ2-5 | few | TRBV9 | TGTGCCAGCAGCGTAGCGGTACTAGCGGGGGAAGGGACCCAGTACTTC | CASSVAVLAGEGTQYF
- | TRBJ2-7 | - | TRBV27 | TGTGCCAGCAGTTCCCCCACTTTAACGCAGCACGAGCAGTACTTC | CASSSPTLTQHEQYF
- | TRBJ2-5 | - | TRBV7-9 | TGTGCCAGCAGCTCCGGGGGGCGTAGCGGGTACCAAGAGACCCAGTACTTC | CASSSGGRSGYQETQYF
- | TRBJ1-5 | once | TRBV30 | TGTGCCTGGAGTGTACTCGGCAGCAATCAGCCCCAGCATTTT | CAWSVLGSNQPQHF
- | TRBJ2-1 | few | TRBV5-1 | TGCGCCAGCAGCTGGAGACGCTACAATGAGCAGTTCTTC | CASSWRRYNEQFF